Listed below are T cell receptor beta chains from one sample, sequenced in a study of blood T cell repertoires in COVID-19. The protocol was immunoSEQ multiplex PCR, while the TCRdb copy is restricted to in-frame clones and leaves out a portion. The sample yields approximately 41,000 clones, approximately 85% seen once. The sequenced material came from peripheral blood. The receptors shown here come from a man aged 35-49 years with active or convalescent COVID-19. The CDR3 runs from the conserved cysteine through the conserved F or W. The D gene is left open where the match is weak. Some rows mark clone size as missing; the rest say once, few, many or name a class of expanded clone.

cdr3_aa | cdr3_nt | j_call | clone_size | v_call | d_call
CSVDGTGFRGAFF | TGCAGCGTTGACGGGACAGGTTTTCGGGGAGCTTTCTTT | TRBJ1-1 | . | TRBV29-1 | TRBD1
CASSLKRGRQPQHF | TGTGCCAGCAGTTTAAAGCGGGGGCGTCAGCCCCAGCATTTT | TRBJ1-5 | . | TRBV28 | .
CAWSRGTGARYTF | TGTGCCTGGAGTAGAGGGACAGGGGCACGCTACACCTTC | TRBJ1-2 | . | TRBV30 | TRBD1
CASSYPTGGASYNEQFF | TGTGCCAGCAGCTATCCTACAGGGGGCGCGTCCTACAATGAGCAGTTCTTC | TRBJ2-1 | . | TRBV5-4 | TRBD1
CASSPGHNEQFF | TGTGCCAGCTCACCGGGGCACAATGAGCAGTTCTTC | TRBJ2-1 | . | TRBV18 | .
CASSQSRGPETQYF | TGTGCCAGCAGCCAGTCTAGGGGGCCAGAGACCCAGTACTTC | TRBJ2-5 | . | TRBV4-2 | TRBD1
CASSPLAGAGQPQHF | TGTGCCAGCAGCCCGCTCGCGGGAGCAGGGCAGCCCCAGCATTTT | TRBJ1-5 | few | TRBV7-9 | .
CASSYRLSGAQGYTF | TGTGCCAGCAGCTACCGACTAAGCGGGGCCCAAGGCTACACCTTC | TRBJ1-2 | . | TRBV4-2 | .
CASSQDSGSNQPQHF | TGTGCCAGCAGCCAAGATTCGGGTAGCAATCAGCCCCAGCATTTT | TRBJ1-5 | . | TRBV4-2 | .
CAWSATAGQETQYF | TGTGCCTGGAGTGCGACAGCCGGCCAAGAGACCCAGTACTTC | TRBJ2-5 | . | TRBV30 | .
CASSLGTSGTNEQFF | TGCGCCAGCAGCCTAGGGACTAGCGGGACGAATGAGCAGTTCTTC | TRBJ2-1 | . | TRBV5-1 | TRBD2
CASSFGQGHTEAFF | TGTGCCAGCAGCTTTGGACAGGGCCACACTGAAGCTTTCTTT | TRBJ1-1 | . | TRBV11-2 | TRBD1
CASSQEGEGPGGGALEQFF | TGCGCCAGCAGCCAAGAAGGGGAGGGACCCGGCGGGGGGGCTCTTGAGCAGTTCTTC | TRBJ2-1 | . | TRBV4-1 | TRBD2
CASSPLDSRKAEAFF | TGTGCCAGCAGCCCTTTGGACAGTCGAAAGGCTGAAGCTTTCTTT | TRBJ1-1 | . | TRBV3-1/TRBV3-2 | .
CASSLSGTSFDEQFF | TGTGCCAGCAGCTTATCTGGGACTAGCTTCGATGAGCAGTTCTTC | TRBJ2-1 | . | TRBV7-2 | TRBD2
CASVRGLSSGNTIYF | TGTGCCTCCGTGAGAGGCTTGAGCTCTGGAAACACCATATATTTT | TRBJ1-3 | . | TRBV2 | .
CAISESTGNRNTIYF | TGTGCCATCAGTGAGTCGACGGGAAATCGAAACACCATATATTTT | TRBJ1-3 | . | TRBV10-3 | .
CASSAGRTNEKLFF | TGTGCCAGCTCCGCAGGGCGCACTAATGAAAAACTGTTTTTT | TRBJ1-4 | . | TRBV18 | .
CASSLDNYEQYF | TGCGCCAGCAGCCTGGACAATTACGAGCAGTACTTC | TRBJ2-7 | . | TRBV5-1 | .
CASSRGQNTEAFF | TGTGCCAGCAGCCGGGGACAGAACACTGAAGCTTTCTTT | TRBJ1-1 | . | TRBV7-8 | .
CASSDRGHEQYF | TGTGCCAGCAGCGACAGGGGCCACGAGCAGTACTTC | TRBJ2-7 | . | TRBV6-5 | TRBD1
CAISDRDRGSPLHF | TGTGCCATCAGTGATCGCGACAGAGGATCACCCCTCCACTTT | TRBJ1-6 | . | TRBV10-3 | .
CASRPQGPGTEAFF | TGTGCCAGCCGGCCGCAGGGCCCGGGCACTGAAGCTTTCTTT | TRBJ1-1 | . | TRBV2 | .
CASSPRDRVAGELFF | TGTGCCAGCAGTCCCCGGGACAGGGTCGCCGGGGAGCTGTTTTTT | TRBJ2-2 | . | TRBV6-4 | TRBD1
CASSVLAGLTNTGELFF | TGTGCCAGCAGCGTCCTAGCGGGACTTACGAACACCGGGGAGCTGTTTTTT | TRBJ2-2 | . | TRBV3-1/TRBV3-2 | TRBD2
CAWSVGVRQGSGNTIYF | TGTGCCTGGAGTGTAGGAGTAAGACAGGGCAGCGGAAACACCATATATTTT | TRBJ1-3 | . | TRBV30 | TRBD1
CASSPETVEQYF | TGTGCCAGCAGCCCCGAGACTGTCGAGCAGTACTTC | TRBJ2-7 | . | TRBV14 | .
CASSTPGQASYGYTF | TGTGCCAGCAGTACCCCGGGACAGGCGAGCTATGGCTACACCTTC | TRBJ1-2 | . | TRBV28 | TRBD1
CASSIIATEYNEQFF | TGTGCCAGCAGCATAATAGCGACGGAGTACAATGAGCAGTTCTTC | TRBJ2-1 | . | TRBV7-2 | .
CASSSLTGTVNTEAFF | TGTGCCAGCAGCTCGCTCACCGGGACTGTGAACACTGAAGCTTTCTTT | TRBJ1-1 | once | TRBV13 | .
CASSLGRETFGYTF | TGTGCCAGCAGCTTAGGTCGGGAGACTTTCGGCTACACCTTC | TRBJ1-2 | . | TRBV5-6 | .
CASSIIIRAGVGEYGYTF | TGTGCCAGTAGTATAATTATCCGGGCAGGGGTAGGGGAATATGGCTACACCTTC | TRBJ1-2 | . | TRBV19 | .
CAWSVRQFNSPLHF | TGTGCCTGGAGTGTACGACAGTTTAATTCACCCCTCCACTTT | TRBJ1-6 | . | TRBV30 | .
CASSWGPHDEQYF | TGTGCCAGCAGTTGGGGGCCGCATGACGAGCAGTACTTC | TRBJ2-7 | . | TRBV9 | .
CASSLGDRRNGNTIYF | TGCGCCAGCAGCTTAGGCGACAGAAGAAATGGAAACACCATATATTTT | TRBJ1-3 | . | TRBV5-1 | .
CASSSNSNQPQHF | TGTGCCAGCTCGTCAAATAGCAATCAGCCCCAGCATTTT | TRBJ1-5 | . | TRBV18 | .
CASSDSAGSTDTQYF | TGTGCCAGCAGTGACTCGGCGGGGAGCACAGATACGCAGTATTTT | TRBJ2-3 | . | TRBV6-4 | .
CASSQEALAGARYYNEQFF | TGCGCCAGCAGCCAAGAGGCACTAGCGGGGGCCCGCTACTACAATGAGCAGTTCTTC | TRBJ2-1 | once | TRBV4-1 | TRBD2
CASGSQTPTLAYEQYF | TGTGCTAGTGGTTCGCAAACGCCCACTTTGGCCTACGAGCAGTACTTC | TRBJ2-7 | . | TRBV12-5 | .
CATSDGTIYQETQYF | TGTGCCACCAGTGATGGTACTATCTACCAAGAGACCCAGTACTTC | TRBJ2-5 | . | TRBV24-1 | .
CASSIASTGGAGYTF | TGTGCCAGTAGTATAGCCTCGACAGGGGGCGCAGGCTACACCTTC | TRBJ1-2 | once | TRBV19 | TRBD1
CASSILNTGELFF | TGTGCCAGTAGTATCCTGAACACCGGGGAGCTGTTTTTT | TRBJ2-2 | few | TRBV19 | .
CASSPRRENTGELFF | TGTGCCAGCTCACCACGACGGGAAAACACCGGGGAGCTGTTTTTT | TRBJ2-2 | . | TRBV18 | .
CASSPRTSGGGNEQFF | TGTGCCAGCAGCCCCCGGACTAGCGGGGGGGGGAATGAGCAGTTCTTC | TRBJ2-1 | . | TRBV14 | TRBD2
CAISDRGGANVLTF | TGTGCCATCAGTGATCGGGGTGGGGCCAACGTCCTGACTTTC | TRBJ2-6 | . | TRBV10-3 | .